The source of this T cell receptor beta chain is a study of blood T cell repertoires in COVID-19. Study-wide background: The United States, Italy and Spain supplied acute and convalescent COVID-19 samples. T cells, B-cell-depleted T cells, or PBMCs provided the cDNA or gDNA that served as material.

Authors' data handling: The authors estimated nucleated cell counts from reference gene primer amplification. Generated by immunoSEQ multiplex PCR, the TCRdb table keeps only in-frame clones and is missing some. Clone size and the V and J calls come from that table; the DNA yielded D and trimming. Of more than 300,000 clones detected, around 90% appear once; the ten largest clones hold about 6.8%. The receptor's source is a man aged 18 to 29 who had recovered from COVID-19. What was sequenced was peripheral blood.

CDR3 nucleotides: TGTGCCAGCTCACCCGAGACCCTAGCGGGGTCCGGGGAGCTGTTTTTT. Protein: CASSPETLAGSGELFF. The gene calls are TRBV18 and TRBJ2-2, with 9 bases that match TRBD2. Per germline, CDR1 KGHSH and CDR2 LQKENI. J was trimmed by 6 bases and V by 3 bases; bases with no gene match: 8. The CDR3 has 16 amino acids.